Sequencing of this T cell receptor beta chain was carried out in a study of Ad26.COV2.S vaccination and SARS-CoV-2 variants. For the study at large: Once or twice, 56 days apart, Ad26.COV2.S was delivered intramuscularly.

Only in-frame clones appear in the TCRdb table, and some are missing; sequencing was by immunoSEQ multiplex PCR. Of 430,000 or so clones listed, over 75% are singletons. As to this clone: Relative to the germline gene, one junction end is altered; a read error may explain this.

Sample treatment: some 20 received Ad26.COV2.S at low or high dose, single or two shots; roughly five received placebo; per-sample allocation not given. Each sample was drawn 63 days after the first injection (of vaccine or placebo). Germline lookup yields CDR1 SSHAT and CDR2 FNYEAQ (reference sequence). The CDR3 runs 18 residues. The genes are TRBV7-7 and TRBJ2-2; D remains unclear. This receptor was taken from a person aged 18-65 years who received the Ad26.COV2.S COVID-19 vaccine or a placebo. Material: peripheral blood, obtained in a trial of Ad26.COV2.S vaccine versus placebo. CDR3 amino acids: CASSQLLVGFGNTGELFF. CDR3 DNA sequence: TGTGCTAGCAGCCAACTTCTTGTAGGGTTTGGTAACACCGGGGAGCTGTTTTTT.